The TCR beta chain under discussion was sequenced for a study of glioma-infiltrating T cells after dendritic cell vaccination. Time point: after dendritic cell vaccination, including at tumor progression/relapse. Clones were sequenced by immunoSEQ multiplex PCR, and TCRdb holds only the in-frame ones, with some missing. This sample yields more than 95,000 clones, of which around 80% are seen a single time; 4.5% to 5.5% belongs to the top ten. This receptor was obtained from a human donor with glioblastoma. This material consisted of blood, taken after dendritic cell vaccination.

The CDR3 DNA is TGCGCCAGCAGCCAAGACCGCGACACCCACCAGTACTTC. Protein product: CASSQDRDTHQYF. J is TRBJ2-5 and V is TRBV4-1; D is ambiguous. V lost 0 bases, J lost 10 bases, and 12 bases lay in between. CDR1 is MGHRA, CDR2 YSYEKL, per germline. CDR3 size: 13 residues.